This T cell receptor beta chain was sequenced in a study of post-analysis software for immune sequencing data. In the case of this clonotype: The antigen is not known.

General study findings and limits: F measure clustering grouped samples strongly by preparation batch.

Each TCR beta cDNA library carried unique molecular identifiers. T cells, roughly 0.95 to 10 million of them, yielded about half a million cDNA molecules. One entry per CDR3 protein, called by TCRdb with MiXCR from the PCR reads. The table lists 700,000 to 900,000 distinct CDR3 sequences, about half of them singletons. The sequencing sample was made of blood. This receptor was obtained from a girl aged 10 to 17 with multiple sclerosis.

This CDR3 is CASSPRGRAAIGYTF. CDR3 nucleotides: TGTGCCAGCAGCCCCCGGGGCAGGGCCGCTATTGGCTACACCTTC. V gene TRBV3-1 combines with J gene TRBJ1-2; D might be TRBD1 (5 bases). CDR3 size: 15 residues. Germline-derived CDR1 and CDR2 are LGHDT and YNNKEL (reference sequence). V was clipped by 4 bases and J by 7 bases, with 19 bases between them.